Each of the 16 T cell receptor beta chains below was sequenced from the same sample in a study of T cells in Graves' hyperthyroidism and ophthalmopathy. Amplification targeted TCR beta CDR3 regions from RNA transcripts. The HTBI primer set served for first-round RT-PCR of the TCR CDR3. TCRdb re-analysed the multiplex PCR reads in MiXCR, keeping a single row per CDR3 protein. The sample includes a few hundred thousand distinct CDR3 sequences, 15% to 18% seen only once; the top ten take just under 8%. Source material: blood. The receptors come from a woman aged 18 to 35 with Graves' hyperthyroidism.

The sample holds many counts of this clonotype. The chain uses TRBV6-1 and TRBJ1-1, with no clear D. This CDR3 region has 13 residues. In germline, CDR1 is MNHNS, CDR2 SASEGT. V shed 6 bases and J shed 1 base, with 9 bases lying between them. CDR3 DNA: TGTGCCAGCAGGTTGACGGAGAACACTGAAGCTTTCTTT. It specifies CASRLTENTEAFF.

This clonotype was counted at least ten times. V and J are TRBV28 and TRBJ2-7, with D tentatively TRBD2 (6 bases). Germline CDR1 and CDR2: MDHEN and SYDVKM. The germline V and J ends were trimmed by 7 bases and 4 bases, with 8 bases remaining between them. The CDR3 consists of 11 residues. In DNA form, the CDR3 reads TGTGCCAGCATCAGCGGGTACGAGCAGTACTTC. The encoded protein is CASISGYEQYF.

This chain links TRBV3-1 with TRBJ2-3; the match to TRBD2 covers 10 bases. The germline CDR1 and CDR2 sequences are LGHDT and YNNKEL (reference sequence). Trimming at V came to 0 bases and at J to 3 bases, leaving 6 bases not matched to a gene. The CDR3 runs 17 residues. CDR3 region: CASSQEVASGSTDTQYF. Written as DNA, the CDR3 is TGTGCCAGCAGCCAAGAGGTGGCTAGCGGGAGTACAGATACGCAGTATTTT.

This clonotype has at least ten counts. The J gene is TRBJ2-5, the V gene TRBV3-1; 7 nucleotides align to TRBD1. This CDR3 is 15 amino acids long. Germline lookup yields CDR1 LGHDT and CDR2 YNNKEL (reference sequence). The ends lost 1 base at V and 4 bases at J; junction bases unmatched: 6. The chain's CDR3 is CASSQADRVRETQYF. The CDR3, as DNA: TGTGCCAGCAGCCAAGCCGACAGGGTACGAGAGACCCAGTACTTC.

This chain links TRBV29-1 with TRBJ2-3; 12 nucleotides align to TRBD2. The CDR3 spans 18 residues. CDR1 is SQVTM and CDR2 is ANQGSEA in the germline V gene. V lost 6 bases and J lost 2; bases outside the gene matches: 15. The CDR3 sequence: CSVGWVTSGSLDTDTQYF. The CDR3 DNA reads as TGCAGCGTGGGGTGGGTGACTAGCGGGAGTCTGGACACAGATACGCAGTATTTT.

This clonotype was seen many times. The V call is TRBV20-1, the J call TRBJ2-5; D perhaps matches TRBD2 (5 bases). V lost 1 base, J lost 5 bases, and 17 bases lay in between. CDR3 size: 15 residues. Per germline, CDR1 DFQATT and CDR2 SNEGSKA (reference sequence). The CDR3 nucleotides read TGCAGTGCTAGAGTGGCAGGTCGGGGTGGGGAGACCCAGTACTTC. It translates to CSARVAGRGGETQYF.

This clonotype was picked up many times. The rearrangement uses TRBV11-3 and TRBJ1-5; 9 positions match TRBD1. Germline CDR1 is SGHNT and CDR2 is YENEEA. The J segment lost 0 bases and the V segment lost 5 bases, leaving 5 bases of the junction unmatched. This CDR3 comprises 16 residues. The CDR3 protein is CASSPGTGTSNQPQHF. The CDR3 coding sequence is TGTGCCAGCAGCCCAGGGACAGGGACTAGCAATCAGCCCCAGCATTTT.

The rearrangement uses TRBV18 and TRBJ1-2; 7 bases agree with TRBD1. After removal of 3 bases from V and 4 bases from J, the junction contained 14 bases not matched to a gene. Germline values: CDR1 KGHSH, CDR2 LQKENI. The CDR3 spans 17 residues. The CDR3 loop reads CASSPPGETGKGYGYTF. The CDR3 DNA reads TGTGCCAGCTCACCTCCGGGCGAGACAGGGAAGGGCTATGGCTACACCTTC.

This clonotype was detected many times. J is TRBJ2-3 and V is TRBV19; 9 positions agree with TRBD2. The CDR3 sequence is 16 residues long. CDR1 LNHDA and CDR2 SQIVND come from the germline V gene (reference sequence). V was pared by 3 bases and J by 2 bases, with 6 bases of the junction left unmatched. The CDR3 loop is CASSMAASGVTDTQYF. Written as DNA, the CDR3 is TGTGCCAGTAGTATGGCGGCTAGCGGGGTCACAGATACGCAGTATTTT.

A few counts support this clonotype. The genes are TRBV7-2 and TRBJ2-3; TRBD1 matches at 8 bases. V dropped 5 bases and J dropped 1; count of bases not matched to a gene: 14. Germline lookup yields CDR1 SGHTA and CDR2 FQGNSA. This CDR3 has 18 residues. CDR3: CASSLDRGPGEGTDTQYF. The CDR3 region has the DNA TGTGCCAGCAGCCTAGACAGGGGACCGGGTGAGGGCACAGATACGCAGTATTTT.

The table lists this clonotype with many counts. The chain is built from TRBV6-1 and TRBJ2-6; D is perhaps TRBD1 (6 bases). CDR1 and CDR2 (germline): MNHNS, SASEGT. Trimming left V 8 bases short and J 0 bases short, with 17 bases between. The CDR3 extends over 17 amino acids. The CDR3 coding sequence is TGTGCCAGCGGGGGCCGAGACTTAATCTCTGGGGCCAACGTCCTGACTTTC. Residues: CASGGRDLISGANVLTF.

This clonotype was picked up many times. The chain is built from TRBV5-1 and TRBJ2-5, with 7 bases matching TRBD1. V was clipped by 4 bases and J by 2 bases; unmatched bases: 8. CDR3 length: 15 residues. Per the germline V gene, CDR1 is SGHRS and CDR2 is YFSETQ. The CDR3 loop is CASSGRGQLQETQYF. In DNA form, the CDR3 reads TGCGCCAGCAGCGGACGGGGACAGTTACAAGAGACCCAGTACTTC. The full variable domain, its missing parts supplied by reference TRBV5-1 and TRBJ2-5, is KAGVTQTPRYLIKTRGQQVTLSCSPISGHRSVSWYQQTPGQGLQFLFEYFSETQRNKGNFPGRFSGRQFSNSRSEMNVSTLELGDSALYLCASSGRGQLQETQYFGPGTRLLVL.

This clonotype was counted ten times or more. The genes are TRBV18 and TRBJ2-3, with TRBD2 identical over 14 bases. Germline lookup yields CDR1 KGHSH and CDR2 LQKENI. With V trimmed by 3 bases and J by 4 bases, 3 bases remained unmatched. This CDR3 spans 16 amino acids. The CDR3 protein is CASSPRLAGGPDTQYF. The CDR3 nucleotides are TGTGCCAGCTCACCGCGACTAGCGGGAGGGCCAGATACGCAGTATTTT.

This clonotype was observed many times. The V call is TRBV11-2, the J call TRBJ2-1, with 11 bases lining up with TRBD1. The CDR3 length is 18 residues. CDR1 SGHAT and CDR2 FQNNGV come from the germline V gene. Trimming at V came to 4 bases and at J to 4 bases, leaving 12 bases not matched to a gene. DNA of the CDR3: TGTGCCAGCAGCTCCGGACAGGGGGCTAGCGGGTTATACAATGAGCAGTTCTTC. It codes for CASSSGQGASGLYNEQFF. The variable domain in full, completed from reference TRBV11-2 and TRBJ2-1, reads EAGVAQSPRYKIIEKRQSVAFWCNPISGHATLYWYQQILGQGPKLLIQFQNNGVVDDSQLPKDRFSAERLKGVDSTLKIQPAKLEDSAVYLCASSSGQGASGLYNEQFFGPGTRLTVL.

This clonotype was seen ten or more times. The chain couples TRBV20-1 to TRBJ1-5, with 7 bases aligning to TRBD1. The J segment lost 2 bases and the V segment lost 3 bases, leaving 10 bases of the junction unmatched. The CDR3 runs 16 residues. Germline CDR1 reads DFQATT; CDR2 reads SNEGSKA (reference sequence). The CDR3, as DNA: TGCAGTGCTAGTGACCACGGGACAGAGCGCAATCAGCCCCAGCATTTT. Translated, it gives CSASDHGTERNQPQHF.

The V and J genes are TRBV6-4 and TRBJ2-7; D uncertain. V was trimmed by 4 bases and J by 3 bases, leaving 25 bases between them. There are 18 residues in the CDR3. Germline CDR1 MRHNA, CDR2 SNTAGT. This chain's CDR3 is CASSACGQSISPLYEQYF. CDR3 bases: TGTGCCAGCAGTGCCTGCGGCCAATCGATATCCCCCCTCTACGAGCAGTACTTC.